A single sample gave rise to the 9 T cell receptor beta chains below, sequenced in a study of OX40 agonist ivuxolimab in advanced cancers. Receptors were amplified or captured by the immunoSEQ multiplex PCR assay. TCRdb stores this immuneACCESS table with in-frame sequences only. Part of the clones is absent; in the studies checked, under half of the shortfall reflects unresolved V genes, and no reason is known for the rest. Present in this sample are around 57,000 clones, roughly 85% of which were seen just once. About 1.2% of the sample rests with the top ten. The starting material was CD4+ or CD8+ T cells sorted from blood, obtained in a trial of the OX40 agonist ivuxolimab. The receptors derive from an adult with an advanced solid tumor such as melanoma, head and neck, liver or kidney cancer.

The V gene is TRBV18, the J gene TRBJ2-5, with 11 positions matching TRBD2. Losses at the gene ends were 4 bases for V and 2 bases for J; bases not matched to a gene: 6. The CDR3 is made up of 16 amino acids. CDR1 and CDR2 from the germline V gene are KGHSH and LQKENI. CDR3 region: CASSQGLAVSQETQYF. CDR3 DNA: TGTGCCAGCTCACAGGGACTAGCGGTATCACAAGAGACCCAGTACTTC.

The J gene is TRBJ2-7, the V gene TRBV2, with 8 bases that match TRBD1. The CDR3 length is 14 residues. Germline CDR1 SNHLY, CDR2 FYNNEI. After removal of 5 bases from V and 3 bases from J, the junction contained 6 bases not matched to a gene. CDR3 in DNA: TGTGCCAGCAGTTTCGGGACAGGCCACTACGAGCAGTACTTC. Protein sequence: CASSFGTGHYEQYF.

This clone was detected only once. Here the CDR3 DNA reads TGTGCCAGCTGCCTAGGGGCAGGGTCGAACACTGAAGCTTTCTTT. It encodes CASCLGAGSNTEAFF. V usage is TRBV6-5 and J usage is TRBJ1-1; TRBD1 might be the D (5 bases). The V gene's germline CDR1 is MNHEY and CDR2 SVGAGI. This CDR3 comprises 15 residues. With 8 bases removed from V and 1 base from J, the gap between germline ends came to 17 bases.

This chain uses TRBV7-9 with TRBJ2-1; the match to TRBD2 covers 7 bases. The germline V gene encodes CDR1 SEHNR and CDR2 FQNEAQ (reference sequence). This CDR3 region has 15 residues. V lost 5 bases and J lost 2; bases outside the gene matches: 6. CDR3 amino acids: CASSRTGLAYNEQFF. The CDR3 DNA follows: TGTGCCAGCAGCCGCACCGGACTAGCCTACAATGAGCAGTTCTTC.

The chain carries TRBV4-1 and TRBJ2-1; TRBD2 might be the D (6 bases). The CDR3 loop spans 16 amino acids. The V end lost 3 bases, the J end lost 0 bases, and 12 bases lay between the germline ends. Looked up from germline, CDR1 is MGHRA and CDR2 is YSYEKL. In nucleotides, the CDR3 is TGCGCCAGCAGCCAGGATCTAGCGTCCTCCTACAATGAGCAGTTCTTC. Its protein product is CASSQDLASSYNEQFF.

The chain carries TRBV29-1 and TRBJ1-2, with 11 positions matching TRBD1. The J segment lost 4 bases and the V segment lost 7 bases, leaving 5 bases of the junction unmatched. Germline CDR1 is SQVTM and CDR2 is ANQGSEA. This CDR3 has 13 residues. The CDR3 loop is CSADGTGGYGYTF. The DNA for the CDR3 is TGCAGCGCCGACGGGACAGGGGGCTATGGCTACACCTTC.

This clone has a handful of counts. The chain has TRBV27 and TRBJ1-1; D unresolved. The CDR3 loop spans 14 amino acids. V gave up 7 bases and J gave up 4 bases, with 16 bases separating them. Germline CDR1 MNHEY, CDR2 SMNVEV (reference sequence). CDR3 coding DNA: TGTGCCAGCATCCCCGACCGGCGAAGCACTGAAGCTTTCTTT. Protein sequence: CASIPDRRSTEAFF.

The rearrangement joins TRBV11-3 to TRBJ2-3, with D maybe TRBD1 (6 bases). V was pared by 4 bases and J by 0 bases, with 14 bases between. The CDR3 totals 16 residues. The germline V gene encodes CDR1 SGHNT and CDR2 YENEEA. The CDR3 spells CASSSRTVSSTDTQYF. DNA for the CDR3: TGTGCCAGCAGCTCCCGGACAGTATCTAGCACAGATACGCAGTATTTT.

The chain combines TRBV19 with TRBJ1-5, with a tentative D call TRBD1 (6 bases). Per the germline V gene, CDR1 is LNHDA and CDR2 is SQIVND (reference sequence). CDR3 length equals 18 residues. Trimming cost V 3 bases and J 7 bases, with 25 bases left between them. The CDR3 is CASSIWGKGGKVGQPQHF. CDR3 in DNA: TGTGCCAGTAGTATTTGGGGAAAGGGGGGTAAGGTAGGACAGCCCCAGCATTTT.